This T cell receptor (beta chain) derives from a study of cytomegalovirus exposure and HLA in healthy donors. Sequencing used immunoSEQ multiplex PCR; TCRdb keeps in-frame clones, though not all of them. Of 95,000 to 150,000 clones listed, about 88% were seen once; the top ten hold around 1.2%. Germline V lookup: CDR1 SGHTA, CDR2 FQGNSA. The V gene lost 1 base and the J gene lost 3 bases, with 10 bases spanning the gap. This CDR3 is 15 amino acids long. The sequenced material came from PBMCs. The TCR was taken from a woman younger than 30 in good health and CMV-seronegative. V usage is TRBV7-2 and J usage is TRBJ1-5; D uncertain. The CDR3 nucleotides are TGTGCCAGCAGCTTAGTTGGGCGGGTCAATCAGCCCCAGCATTTT. Protein sequence: CASSLVGRVNQPQHF.